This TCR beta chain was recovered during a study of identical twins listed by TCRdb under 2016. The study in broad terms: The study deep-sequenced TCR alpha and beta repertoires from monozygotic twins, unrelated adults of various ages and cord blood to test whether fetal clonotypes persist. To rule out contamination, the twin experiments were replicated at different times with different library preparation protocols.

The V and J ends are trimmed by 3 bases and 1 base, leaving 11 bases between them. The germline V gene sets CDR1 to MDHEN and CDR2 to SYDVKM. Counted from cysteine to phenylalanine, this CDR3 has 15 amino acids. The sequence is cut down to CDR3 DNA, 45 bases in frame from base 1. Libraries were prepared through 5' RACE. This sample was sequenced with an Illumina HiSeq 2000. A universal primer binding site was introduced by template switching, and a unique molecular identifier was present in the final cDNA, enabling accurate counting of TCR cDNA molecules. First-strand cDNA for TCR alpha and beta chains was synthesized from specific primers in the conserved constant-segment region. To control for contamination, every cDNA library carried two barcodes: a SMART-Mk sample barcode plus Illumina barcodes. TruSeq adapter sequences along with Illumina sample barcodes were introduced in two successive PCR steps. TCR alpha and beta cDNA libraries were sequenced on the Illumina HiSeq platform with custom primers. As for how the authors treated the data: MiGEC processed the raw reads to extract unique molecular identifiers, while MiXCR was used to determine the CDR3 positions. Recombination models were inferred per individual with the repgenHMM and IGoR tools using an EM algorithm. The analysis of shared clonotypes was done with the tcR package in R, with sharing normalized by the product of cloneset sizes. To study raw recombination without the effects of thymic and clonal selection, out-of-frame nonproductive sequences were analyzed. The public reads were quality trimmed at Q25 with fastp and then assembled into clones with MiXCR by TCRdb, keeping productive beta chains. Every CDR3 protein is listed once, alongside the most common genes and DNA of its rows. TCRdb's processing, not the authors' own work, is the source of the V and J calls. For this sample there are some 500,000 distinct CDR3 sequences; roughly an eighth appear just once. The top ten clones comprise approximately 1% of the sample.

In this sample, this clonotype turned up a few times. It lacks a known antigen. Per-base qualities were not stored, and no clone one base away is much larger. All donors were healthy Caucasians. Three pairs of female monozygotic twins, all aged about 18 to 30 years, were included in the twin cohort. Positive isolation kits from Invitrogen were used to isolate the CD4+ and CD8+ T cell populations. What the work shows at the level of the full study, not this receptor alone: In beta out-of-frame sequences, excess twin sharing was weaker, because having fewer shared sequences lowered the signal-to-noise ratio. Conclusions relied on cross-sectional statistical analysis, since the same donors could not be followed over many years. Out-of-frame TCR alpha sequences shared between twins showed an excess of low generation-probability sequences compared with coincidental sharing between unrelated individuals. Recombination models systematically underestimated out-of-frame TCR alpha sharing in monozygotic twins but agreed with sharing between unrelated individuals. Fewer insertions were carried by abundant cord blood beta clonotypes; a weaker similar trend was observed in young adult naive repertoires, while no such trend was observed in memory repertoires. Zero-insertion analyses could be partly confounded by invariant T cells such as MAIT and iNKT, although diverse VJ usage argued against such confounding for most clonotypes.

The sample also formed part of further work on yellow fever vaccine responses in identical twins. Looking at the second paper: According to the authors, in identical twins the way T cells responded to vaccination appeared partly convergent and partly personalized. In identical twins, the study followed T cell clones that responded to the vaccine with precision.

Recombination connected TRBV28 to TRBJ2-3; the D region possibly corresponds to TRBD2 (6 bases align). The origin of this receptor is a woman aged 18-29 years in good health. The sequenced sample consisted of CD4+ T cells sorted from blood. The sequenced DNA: TGTGCCAGCAGTTTGATCCAGCGGGGCACAGATACGCAGTATTTT. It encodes CASSLIQRGTDTQYF.